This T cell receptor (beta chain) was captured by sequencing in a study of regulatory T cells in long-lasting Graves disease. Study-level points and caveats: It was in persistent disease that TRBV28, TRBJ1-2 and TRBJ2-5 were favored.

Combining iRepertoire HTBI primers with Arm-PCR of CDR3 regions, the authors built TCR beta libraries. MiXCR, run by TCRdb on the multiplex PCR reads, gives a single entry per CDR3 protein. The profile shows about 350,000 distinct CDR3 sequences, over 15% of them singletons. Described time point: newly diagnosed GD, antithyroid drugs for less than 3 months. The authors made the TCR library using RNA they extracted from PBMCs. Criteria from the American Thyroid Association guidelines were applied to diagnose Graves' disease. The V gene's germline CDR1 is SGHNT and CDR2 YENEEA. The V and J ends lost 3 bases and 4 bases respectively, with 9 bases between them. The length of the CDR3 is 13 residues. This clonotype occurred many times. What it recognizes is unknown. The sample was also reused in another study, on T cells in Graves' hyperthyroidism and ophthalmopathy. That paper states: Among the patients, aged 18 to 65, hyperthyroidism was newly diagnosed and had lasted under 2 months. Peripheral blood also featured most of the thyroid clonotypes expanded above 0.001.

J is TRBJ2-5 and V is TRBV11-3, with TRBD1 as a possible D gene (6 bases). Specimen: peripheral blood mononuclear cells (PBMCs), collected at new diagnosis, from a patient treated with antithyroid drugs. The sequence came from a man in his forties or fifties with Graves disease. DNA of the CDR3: TGTGCCAGCAGCTTGGGACACGGAGAGACCCAGTACTTC. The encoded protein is CASSLGHGETQYF.